This TCR beta chain was profiled in a study of blood T cell repertoires in COVID-19. Study-level background: Collection of acute and convalescent COVID-19 samples took place in the United States, Italy and Spain.

This clone was found once. Germline and junction disagree at one end, which may indicate a read error. Clinical history reported by participants formed the basis on which cohorts were assigned. This CDR3 region has 11 residues. Germline CDR1 is MNHEY and CDR2 is SMNVEV (reference sequence). Authors' analysis steps: The authors estimated nucleated cell counts from reference gene primer amplification. The assay was immunoSEQ multiplex PCR, and TCRdb's table has in-frame clones only and misses some. V and J calls and clone size are copied from that table; D and trimming were computed from the DNA. The table has 150,000 to 200,000 clones, roughly 83% seen once.

The sequenced sample consisted of PBMCs or T cells enriched from blood (not recorded which). The TCR originated in a young woman who had recovered from COVID-19. V is TRBV27 and J is TRBJ2-7; TRBD2 matches 9 bases. The CDR3 DNA sequence: TGCTCGTGCGGGAGGGGCGACGAGCAGTACTTC. Amino acid sequence: CSCGRGDEQYF.